The 28 T cell receptor beta chains presented below share a single source sample, sequenced in a study of cytomegalovirus exposure and HLA in healthy donors (dated by TCRdb to about 2017). Library method: the immunoSEQ multiplex PCR assay. The multiplex PCR relied on a mix of 60 forward primers for TCR Vbeta segments and 13 reverse primers for TCR Jbeta segments. The immuneACCESS repertoire file appears here via TCRdb, limited to in-frame rearrangements. These files lack a portion of the clones; in checked studies, under half of the deficit traces to unresolved V genes, and the cause of the others is not known. For this sample there are about 200,000 clones; roughly 79% appear just once. The top ten hold 1.5% to 2% of the sample. The sample was PBMCs. These receptors were obtained from a man aged 25-45 years in good health and CMV-seronegative.

This clone was seen just once. The chain uses TRBV6-5 and TRBJ2-2; TRBD1 might be the D (5 bases). Between the trimmed V and J ends, which lost 6 bases and 3 bases, there was a span of 14 bases. Germline V gene lookup returns CDR1 MNHEY and CDR2 SVGAGI. This CDR3 comprises 15 residues. CDR3: CASSYARQYTGELFF. In nucleotides, the CDR3 is TGTGCCAGCAGCTACGCCAGACAGTACACCGGGGAGCTGTTTTTT.

This clone was recorded only once. The CDR3 DNA reads as TGTGCCAGCAGTTACCTTCAGGGGCACTACGAGCAGTACTTC. Protein sequence: CASSYLQGHYEQYF. V and J are TRBV6-5 and TRBJ2-7; a weak D match, TRBD1 (6 bases). The CDR3 has 14 amino acids. Germline-derived CDR1 and CDR2 are MNHEY and SVGAGI. V lost 2 bases and J lost 3, with 11 bases in between.

The chain links TRBV27 to TRBJ1-2, with 7 positions matching TRBD1. With V trimmed by 2 bases and J by 0 bases, 6 bases remained unmatched. CDR3 length equals 16 residues. Looked up from germline, CDR1 is MNHEY and CDR2 is SMNVEV (reference sequence). The CDR3 bases are TGTGCCAGCAGTTTAAGGGGGACAGCTTCTAACTATGGCTACACCTTC. It encodes CASSLRGTASNYGYTF.

This clone occurred a few times. The chain links TRBV5-4 to TRBJ1-2; D possibly corresponds to TRBD1 (6 bases). CDR1 is SGHNT, CDR2 YYREEE, per germline (reference sequence). Trimming removed 0 bases from V and 2 bases from J, with 11 bases in between. The CDR3 runs to 15 residues. CDR3 sequence: CASSLDRVKNYGYTF. CDR3 DNA sequence: TGTGCCAGCAGCTTGGACAGGGTTAAGAACTATGGCTACACCTTC.

In its sample, this clone was seen a few times. The rearrangement uses TRBV2 and TRBJ1-5; D is unresolved. The CDR3 is 14 residues long. The ends were cut back, 6 bases at V and 6 bases at J, with 15 bases in the middle. Germline-derived CDR1 and CDR2 are SNHLY and FYNNEI. The DNA of the CDR3 is TGTGCCAGCAGGCTGCCCGGGTCGGGTCAGCCCCAGCATTTT. Its translation: CASRLPGSGQPQHF. Full variable domain (rest looked up from reference TRBV2 and TRBJ1-5): EPEVTQTPSHQVTQMGQEVILRCVPISNHLYFYWYRQILGQKVEFLVSFYNNEISEKSEIFDDQFSVERPDGSNFTLKIRSTKLEDSAMYFCASRLPGSGQPQHFGDGTRLSIL.

The rearrangement joins TRBV6-1 to TRBJ2-1, with 9 positions matching TRBD1. The CDR3 length is 16 residues. With V trimmed by 1 base and J by 4 bases, 5 bases remained unmatched. Germline V gene lookup returns CDR1 MNHNS and CDR2 SASEGT. In DNA form, the CDR3 reads TGTGCCAGCAGTGAAGTTCCGGGACAGGGTTACAATGAGCAGTTCTTC. Translated: CASSEVPGQGYNEQFF.

V is TRBV7-6 and J is TRBJ2-7; the D gene is possibly TRBD1 (5 bases). This CDR3 has 13 residues. CDR1 SGHVS and CDR2 FNYEAQ come from the germline V gene. The V end lost 2 bases, the J end lost 5 bases, and 10 bases lay between the germline ends. The CDR3 nucleotides are TGTGCCAGCAGCTTACAAGGGGCTGACGAGCAGTACTTC. Residues: CASSLQGADEQYF.

This clone was found a few times. The chain combines TRBV5-1 with TRBJ2-1; D is uncertain. V was shortened by 2 bases and J by 4 bases, with 7 bases between the two germline ends. From germline, CDR1 is SGHRS and CDR2 YFSETQ. CDR3 length: 13 residues. The CDR3 bases are TGCGCCAGCAGCTTCCTAGAATACAATGAGCAGTTCTTC. This translates into CASSFLEYNEQFF.

The chain employs TRBV27 and TRBJ2-7, with D tentatively TRBD2 (7 bases). Germline V gene sequence: CDR1 MNHEY, CDR2 SMNVEV (reference sequence). There are 16 residues in the CDR3. V was pared by 4 bases and J by 6 bases, with 22 bases between. Here the CDR3 reads CASSWGMTGGKAEQYF. DNA for the CDR3: TGTGCCAGCAGTTGGGGGATGACGGGGGGCAAGGCCGAGCAGTACTTC.

This clone was detected only a few times. The genes are TRBV7-6 and TRBJ1-1; D is perhaps TRBD1 (6 bases). Deletions cut 5 bases from V and 1 base from J, with 14 bases between. The CDR3 length is 15 residues. Germline-derived CDR1 and CDR2 are SGHVS and FNYEAQ. CDR3 sequence: CASSLIPGQNTEAFF. The CDR3 DNA reads as TGTGCCAGCAGCCTGATACCGGGACAGAACACTGAAGCTTTCTTT.

This sequence joins TRBV25-1 and TRBJ1-2, with a weak D call TRBD1 (5 bases). CDR1 and CDR2 (germline): MGHDK, SYGVNS. The CDR3 has 14 residues. V lost 2 bases and J lost 4, with 11 bases in between. The CDR3 nucleotides read TGTGCCAGCAGTGAAGGTATAGGGGCCTATGGCTACACCTTC. Protein sequence: CASSEGIGAYGYTF.

The chain has TRBV2 and TRBJ1-5; D gene unclear. The V gene lost 6 bases and the J gene lost 4 bases, with 7 bases spanning the gap. Germline V CDR1 and CDR2: SNHLY, FYNNEI. This CDR3 is 12 amino acids long. CDR3 protein: CASRAHNQPQHF. CDR3 nucleotide sequence: TGTGCCAGCAGAGCCCATAATCAGCCCCAGCATTTT.

The J gene is TRBJ2-1, the V gene TRBV2, with TRBD2 as a possible D gene (5 bases). Germline V gene sequence: CDR1 SNHLY, CDR2 FYNNEI. The CDR3 sequence is 13 residues long. V was trimmed by 11 bases and J by 13 bases, leaving 24 bases between them. CDR3 loop: CAGKRTSTGSQFF. The CDR3 DNA reads as TGTGCCGGAAAAAGGACCTCTACGGGGTCTCAGTTCTTC.

This chain connects TRBV5-1 to TRBJ2-5; a weak D match, TRBD1 (5 bases). V gave up 8 bases and J gave up 2 bases, with 13 bases separating them. This CDR3 region has 13 residues. Germline lookup yields CDR1 SGHRS and CDR2 YFSETQ. The CDR3 region has the DNA TGCGCCAGTACGACAGATCGGCAAGAGACCCAGTACTTC. It yields the protein CASTTDRQETQYF.

J is TRBJ1-2 and V is TRBV28; TRBD1 might be the D (5 bases). The CDR3 runs to 15 residues. V lost 2 bases and J lost 4, with 14 bases in between. Germline-derived CDR1 and CDR2 are MDHEN and SYDVKM. CDR3 sequence reads: CASSLLPGPSYGYTF. The CDR3 DNA sequence: TGTGCCAGCAGTTTACTCCCAGGGCCTAGCTATGGCTACACCTTC.

This clone appeared once. The genes are TRBV25-1 and TRBJ2-1; 13 nucleotides match TRBD2. CDR1 and CDR2 from the germline V gene are MGHDK and SYGVNS. With 7 bases clipped from V and 8 bases from J, the junction kept 5 bases outside the gene matches. The CDR3 is 14 amino acids. CDR3 protein: CASNGLAGAYEQFF. The CDR3 bases are TGTGCCAGCAATGGACTAGCGGGAGCCTATGAGCAGTTCTTC.

The chain carries TRBV14 and TRBJ2-7, with 9 bases matching TRBD1. From germline, CDR1 is SGHDN and CDR2 FVKESK. Losses at the gene ends were 6 bases for V and 7 bases for J; bases not matched to a gene: 10. The CDR3 contains 14 residues. The CDR3 region is CASRLGQGYSEQYF. The CDR3 region has the DNA TGTGCCAGCAGGCTAGGACAGGGGTACTCGGAGCAGTACTTC.

The CDR3 region is CASSLEAGEQFF. The DNA for the CDR3 is TGTGCCAGCAGCTTGGAGGCTGGTGAGCAGTTCTTC. The chain combines TRBV7-9 with TRBJ2-1; perhaps TRBD2 as D (5 bases). CDR3 length equals 12 residues. Germline-derived CDR1 and CDR2 are SEHNR and FQNEAQ (reference sequence). Trimming pared 3 bases from V and 9 bases from J, leaving 9 bases between.

The chain uses TRBV29-1 and TRBJ2-7, with a possible D match to TRBD2 (5 bases). Trimming shortened V by 0 bases and J by 2 bases, and 8 bases separated the two germline ends. The CDR3 has 13 residues. Looked up from germline, CDR1 is SQVTM and CDR2 is ANQGSEA. CDR3 sequence (DNA): TGCAGCGTTGAAGACCCCGGGGCCTACGAGCAGTACTTC. This codes for CSVEDPGAYEQYF.

This clone occurred a few times. The V call is TRBV27, the J call TRBJ2-2; possible D gene TRBD2, 5 bases. Trimming took 3 bases from V and 6 from J, leaving 17 bases between them. CDR1 is MNHEY and CDR2 is SMNVEV in the germline V gene (reference sequence). This CDR3 has 16 amino acids. The CDR3 DNA follows: TGTGCCAGCAGTTTTCTGGTGACGGGGTCGGCCGGGGAGCTGTTTTTT. It codes for CASSFLVTGSAGELFF.

The genes are TRBV29-1 and TRBJ1-4; D call uncertain. CDR1 and CDR2 (germline): SQVTM, ANQGSEA. The CDR3 has 13 amino acids. Trimming cost V 5 bases and J 0 bases, with 7 bases left between them. The CDR3 bases are TGCAGCGTTCGGAGCTCAACTAATGAAAAACTGTTTTTT. Protein sequence: CSVRSSTNEKLFF.

V is TRBV7-2 and J is TRBJ1-1, with TRBD1 as a possible D gene (6 bases). Germline CDR1 SGHTA, CDR2 FQGNSA. There are 13 residues in the CDR3. V lost 1 base and J 3 bases, leaving 6 bases between the germline ends. Here the CDR3 reads CASSLGGHTEAFF. As DNA, the CDR3 is TGTGCCAGCAGCTTAGGGGGGCACACTGAAGCTTTCTTT.

The chain is built from TRBV5-1 and TRBJ2-2; 9 positions match TRBD1. The germline gives CDR1 SGHRS, CDR2 YFSETQ. With 0 bases clipped from V and 4 bases from J, the junction kept 7 bases outside the gene matches. The CDR3 is made up of 17 amino acids. CDR3 protein: CASSLDLVTGGTGELFF. CDR3 coding DNA: TGCGCCAGCAGCTTGGACTTGGTGACAGGGGGCACCGGGGAGCTGTTTTTT.

The chain is built from TRBV11-3 and TRBJ2-7; a possible D gene is TRBD1 (5 bases). CDR1 and CDR2 from the germline V gene are SGHNT and YENEEA. The V end lost 1 base, the J end lost 0 bases, and 10 bases lay between the germline ends. This CDR3 spans 15 amino acids. The CDR3 sequence: CASSLGFGASYEQYF. The CDR3 DNA sequence: TGTGCCAGCAGCTTAGGATTTGGGGCCTCCTACGAGCAGTACTTC.

The chain combines TRBV5-1 with TRBJ1-1, with D possibly matching TRBD1 (5 bases). V shed 0 bases and J shed 1 base, with 10 bases lying between them. From germline, CDR1 is SGHRS and CDR2 YFSETQ. The CDR3 covers 15 residues. The CDR3 protein is CASSLAGLGNTEAFF. For the CDR3, the DNA is TGCGCCAGCAGCTTGGCAGGGTTGGGGAACACTGAAGCTTTCTTT.

There are a few counts of this clone. J is TRBJ2-7 and V is TRBV19; 7 nucleotides match TRBD1. There are 15 residues in the CDR3. The germline V gene encodes CDR1 LNHDA and CDR2 SQIVND (reference sequence). J lost 5 bases, V lost 3 bases, and 10 bases had no gene match. The DNA of the CDR3 is TGTGCCAGTAGTATCGGGTCAGGGGGTTCGGACGAGCAGTACTTC. Residues: CASSIGSGGSDEQYF.

The rearrangement links TRBV29-1 to TRBJ2-7; a possible D gene is TRBD2 (5 bases). The germline V and J ends were trimmed by 6 bases and 1 base, with 10 bases remaining between them. Germline CDR1 reads SQVTM; CDR2 reads ANQGSEA. The CDR3 runs 12 residues. CDR3 DNA: TGCAGCGTCGTAGAGGGTTCCTACGAGCAGTACTTC. Protein sequence: CSVVEGSYEQYF.

This chain links TRBV11-2 with TRBJ2-7, with 11 bases lining up with TRBD2. Looked up from germline, CDR1 is SGHAT and CDR2 is FQNNGV. The CDR3 spans 15 residues. V lost 6 bases to trimming and J lost 3 bases; unmatched junction nucleotides: 7. The CDR3 sequence: CASRGSGRAFYEQYF. CDR3 coding DNA: TGTGCCAGCAGGGGTAGCGGGAGGGCCTTCTACGAGCAGTACTTC.